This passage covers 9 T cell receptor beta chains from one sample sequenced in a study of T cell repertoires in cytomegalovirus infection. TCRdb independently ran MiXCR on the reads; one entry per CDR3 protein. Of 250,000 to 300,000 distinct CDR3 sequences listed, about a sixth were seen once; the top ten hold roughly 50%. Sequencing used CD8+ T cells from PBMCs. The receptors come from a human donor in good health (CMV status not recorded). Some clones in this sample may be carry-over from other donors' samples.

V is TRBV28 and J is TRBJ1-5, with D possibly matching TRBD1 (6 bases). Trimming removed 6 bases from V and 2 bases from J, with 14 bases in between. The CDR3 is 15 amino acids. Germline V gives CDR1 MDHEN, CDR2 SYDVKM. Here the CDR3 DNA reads TGTGCCAGCAGGCTAGGGGGGTTGGGCAATCAGCCCCAGCATTTT. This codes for CASRLGGLGNQPQHF.

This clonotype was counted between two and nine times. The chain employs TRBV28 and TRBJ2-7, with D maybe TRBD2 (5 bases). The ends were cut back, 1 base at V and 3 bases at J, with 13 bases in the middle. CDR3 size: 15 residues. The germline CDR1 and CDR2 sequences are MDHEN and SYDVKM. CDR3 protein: CASSLYEGLNYEQYF. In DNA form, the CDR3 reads TGTGCCAGCAGTTTATACGAAGGACTGAACTACGAGCAGTACTTC.

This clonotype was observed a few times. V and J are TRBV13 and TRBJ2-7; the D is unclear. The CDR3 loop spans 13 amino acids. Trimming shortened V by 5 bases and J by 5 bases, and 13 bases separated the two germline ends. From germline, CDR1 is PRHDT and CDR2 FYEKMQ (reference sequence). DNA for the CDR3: TGTGCCAGCAGCGGACCTAGGTCACACGAGCAGTACTTC. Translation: CASSGPRSHEQYF.

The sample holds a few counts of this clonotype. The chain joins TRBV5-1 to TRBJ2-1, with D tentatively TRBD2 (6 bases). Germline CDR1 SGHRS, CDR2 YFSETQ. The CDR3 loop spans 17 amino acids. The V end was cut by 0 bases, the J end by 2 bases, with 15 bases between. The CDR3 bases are TGCGCCAGCAGCTTGGCTACGGGACTGGTAACCTACAATGAGCAGTTCTTC. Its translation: CASSLATGLVTYNEQFF.

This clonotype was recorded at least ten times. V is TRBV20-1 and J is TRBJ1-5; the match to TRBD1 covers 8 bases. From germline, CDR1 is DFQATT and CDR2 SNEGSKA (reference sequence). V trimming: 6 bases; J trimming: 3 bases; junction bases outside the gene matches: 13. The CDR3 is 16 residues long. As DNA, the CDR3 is TGCAGTGCACATCTATCAGGGGGCGGGCTCAATCAGCCCCAGCATTTT. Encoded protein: CSAHLSGGGLNQPQHF.

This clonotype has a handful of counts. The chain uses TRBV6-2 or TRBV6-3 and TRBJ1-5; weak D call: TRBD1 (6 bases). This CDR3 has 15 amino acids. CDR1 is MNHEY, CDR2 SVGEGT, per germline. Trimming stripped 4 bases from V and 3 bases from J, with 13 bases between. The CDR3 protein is CASSFNREVNQPQHF. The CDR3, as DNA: TGTGCCAGCAGTTTCAACAGGGAGGTCAATCAGCCCCAGCATTTT.

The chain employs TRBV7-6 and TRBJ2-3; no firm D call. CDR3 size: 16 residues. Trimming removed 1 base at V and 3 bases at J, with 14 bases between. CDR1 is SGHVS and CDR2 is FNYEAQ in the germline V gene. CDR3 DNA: TGTGCCAGCAGCTTAGACCCGTTAGGTCCGACAGATACGCAGTATTTT. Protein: CASSLDPLGPTDTQYF.

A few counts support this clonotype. CDR3 amino acids: CASSVVGHIADTQYF. CDR3 DNA: TGTGCCAGCAGCGTAGTGGGGCATATTGCAGATACGCAGTATTTT. The chain is built from TRBV9 and TRBJ2-3, with TRBD1 as a possible D gene (5 bases). This CDR3 comprises 15 residues. Germline-derived CDR1 and CDR2 are SGDLS and YYNGEE. V gave up 0 bases and J gave up 4 bases, with 12 bases separating them.

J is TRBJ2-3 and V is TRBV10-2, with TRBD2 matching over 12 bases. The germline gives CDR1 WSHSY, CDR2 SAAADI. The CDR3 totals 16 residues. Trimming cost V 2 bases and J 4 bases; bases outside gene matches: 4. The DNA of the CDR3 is TGCGCCAGCAGTGAGGGACTAGCGGGGCCCCCAGATACGCAGTATTTT. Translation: CASSEGLAGPPDTQYF.